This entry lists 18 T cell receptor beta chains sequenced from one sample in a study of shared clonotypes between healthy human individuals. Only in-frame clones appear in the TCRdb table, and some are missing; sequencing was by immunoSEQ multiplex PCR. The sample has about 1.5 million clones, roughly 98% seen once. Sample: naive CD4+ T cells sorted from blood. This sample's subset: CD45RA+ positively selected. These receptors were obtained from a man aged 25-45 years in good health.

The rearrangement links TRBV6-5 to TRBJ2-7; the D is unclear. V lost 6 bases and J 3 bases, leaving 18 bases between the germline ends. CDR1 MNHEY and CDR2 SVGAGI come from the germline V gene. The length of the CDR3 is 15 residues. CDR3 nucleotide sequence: TGTGCCAGCAGAAAGCATCGGACGGGTTTCTACGAGCAGTACTTC. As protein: CASRKHRTGFYEQYF.

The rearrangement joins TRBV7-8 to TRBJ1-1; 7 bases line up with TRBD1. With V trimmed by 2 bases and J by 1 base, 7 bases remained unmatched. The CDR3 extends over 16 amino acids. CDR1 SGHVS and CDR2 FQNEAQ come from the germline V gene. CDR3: CASSLQLGTANTEAFF. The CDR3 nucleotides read TGTGCCAGCAGCTTACAGCTTGGGACAGCGAACACTGAAGCTTTCTTT.

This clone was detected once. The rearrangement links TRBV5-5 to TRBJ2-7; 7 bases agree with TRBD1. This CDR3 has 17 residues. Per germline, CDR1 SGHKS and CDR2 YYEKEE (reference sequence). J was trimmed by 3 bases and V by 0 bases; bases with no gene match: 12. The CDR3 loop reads CASSLDRGRGFHYEQYF. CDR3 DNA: TGTGCCAGCAGCTTGGATCGGGGCAGGGGGTTCCACTACGAGCAGTACTTC.

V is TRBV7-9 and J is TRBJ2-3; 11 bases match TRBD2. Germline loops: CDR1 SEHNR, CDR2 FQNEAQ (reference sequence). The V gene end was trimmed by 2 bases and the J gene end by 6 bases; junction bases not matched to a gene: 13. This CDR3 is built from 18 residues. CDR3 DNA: TGTGCCAGCAGCTTAATGGCCGTACTAGCGGGAGCGGGTGATACGCAGTATTTT. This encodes CASSLMAVLAGAGDTQYF. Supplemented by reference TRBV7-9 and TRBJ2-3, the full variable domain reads DTGVSQNPRHKITKRGQNVTFRCDPISEHNRLYWYRQTLGQGPEFLTYFQNEAQLEKSRLLSDRFSAERPKGSFSTLEIQRTEQGDSAMYLCASSLMAVLAGAGDTQYFGPGTRLTVL.

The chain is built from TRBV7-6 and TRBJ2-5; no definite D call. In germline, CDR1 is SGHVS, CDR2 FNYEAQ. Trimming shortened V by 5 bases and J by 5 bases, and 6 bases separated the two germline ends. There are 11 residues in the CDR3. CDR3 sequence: CASSARETQYF. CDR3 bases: TGTGCCAGCAGCGCCCGTGAGACCCAGTACTTC.

CDR3 nucleotides: TGTGCCAGCAGCGGATTGACAGGGGATCAGCCCCAGCATTTT. Residues: CASSGLTGDQPQHF. The V gene is TRBV5-5, the J gene TRBJ1-5, with 8 bases aligning to TRBD1. The germline V gene has CDR1 SGHKS and CDR2 YYEKEE (reference sequence). There are 14 residues in the CDR3. The V segment lost 4 bases and the J segment 5 bases; nucleotides outside the gene matches: 5. The full variable domain, rest sourced from reference TRBV5-5 and TRBJ1-5, is DAGVTQSPTHLIKTRGQQVTLRCSPISGHKSVSWYQQVLGQGPQFIFQYYEKEERGRGNFPDRFSARQFPNYSSELNVNALLLGDSALYLCASSGLTGDQPQHFGDGTRLSIL.

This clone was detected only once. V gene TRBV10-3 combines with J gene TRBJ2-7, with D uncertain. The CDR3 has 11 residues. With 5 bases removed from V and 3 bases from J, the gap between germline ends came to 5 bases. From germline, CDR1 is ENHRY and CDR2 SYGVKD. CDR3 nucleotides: TGTGCCATCAGTTCCTACTACGAGCAGTACTTC. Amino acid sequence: CAISSYYEQYF.

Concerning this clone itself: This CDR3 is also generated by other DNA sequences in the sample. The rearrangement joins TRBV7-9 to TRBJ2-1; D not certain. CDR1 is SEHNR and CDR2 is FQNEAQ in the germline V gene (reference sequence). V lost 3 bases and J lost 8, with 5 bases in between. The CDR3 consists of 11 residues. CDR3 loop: CASSFSDEQFF. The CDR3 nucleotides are TGTGCCAGCAGCTTCTCGGATGAGCAGTTCTTC.

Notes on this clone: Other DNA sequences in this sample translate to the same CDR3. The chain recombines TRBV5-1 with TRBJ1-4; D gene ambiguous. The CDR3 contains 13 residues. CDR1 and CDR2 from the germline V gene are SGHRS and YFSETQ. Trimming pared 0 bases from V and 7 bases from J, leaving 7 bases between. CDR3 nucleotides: TGCGCCAGCAGCTTGGATCGCGGTGAAAAACTGTTTTTT. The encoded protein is CASSLDRGEKLFF. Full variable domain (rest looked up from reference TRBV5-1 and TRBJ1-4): KAGVTQTPRYLIKTRGQQVTLSCSPISGHRSVSWYQQTPGQGLQFLFEYFSETQRNKGNFPGRFSGRQFSNSRSEMNVSTLELGDSALYLCASSLDRGEKLFFGSGTQLSVL.

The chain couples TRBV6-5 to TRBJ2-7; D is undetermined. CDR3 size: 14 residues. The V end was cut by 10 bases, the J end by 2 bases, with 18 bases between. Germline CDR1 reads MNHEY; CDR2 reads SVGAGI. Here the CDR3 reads CATLGLSTPYEQYF. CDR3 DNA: TGTGCCACCCTGGGCCTATCCACCCCCTACGAGCAGTACTTC.

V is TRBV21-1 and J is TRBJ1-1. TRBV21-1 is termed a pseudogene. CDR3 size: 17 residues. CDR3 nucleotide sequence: TGTGCCAGCAGCAAAGTCCGGGGGGACCTAATGAACACTGAAGCTTTCTTT. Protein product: CASSKVRGDLMNTEAFF.

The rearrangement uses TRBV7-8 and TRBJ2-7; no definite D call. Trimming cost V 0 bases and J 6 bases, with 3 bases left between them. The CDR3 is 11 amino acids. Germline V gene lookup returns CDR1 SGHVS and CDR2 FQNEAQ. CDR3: CASSLAVEQYF. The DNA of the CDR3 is TGTGCCAGCAGCTTAGCAGTCGAGCAGTACTTC.

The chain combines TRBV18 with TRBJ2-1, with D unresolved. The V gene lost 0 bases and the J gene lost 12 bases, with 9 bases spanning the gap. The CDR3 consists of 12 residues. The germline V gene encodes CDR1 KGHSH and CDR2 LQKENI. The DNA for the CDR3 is TGTGCCAGCTCACCACCTAGCAACGCGCAGTTCTTC. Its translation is CASSPPSNAQFF.

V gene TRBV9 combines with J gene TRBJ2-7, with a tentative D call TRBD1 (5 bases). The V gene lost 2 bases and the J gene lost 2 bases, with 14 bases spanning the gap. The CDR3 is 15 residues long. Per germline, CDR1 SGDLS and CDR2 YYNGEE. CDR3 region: CASSVGDSFPYEQYF. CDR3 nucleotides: TGTGCCAGCAGCGTTGGAGACAGTTTCCCCTACGAGCAGTACTTC.

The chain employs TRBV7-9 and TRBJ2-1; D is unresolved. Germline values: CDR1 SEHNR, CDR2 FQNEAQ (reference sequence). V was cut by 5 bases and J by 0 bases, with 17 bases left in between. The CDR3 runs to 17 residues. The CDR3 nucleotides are TGTGCCAGCAGCCCCCTGCTTGGCCGCCGCTCCTACAATGAGCAGTTCTTC. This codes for CASSPLLGRRSYNEQFF.

The DNA of the CDR3 is TGTGCCTGGAGCGAAGGGCGGTACACAGATACGCAGTATTTT. This codes for CAWSEGRYTDTQYF. The J gene is TRBJ2-3, the V gene TRBV30; D gene ambiguous. Per germline, CDR1 GTSNPN and CDR2 SVGIG (reference sequence). CDR3 length: 14 residues. V lost 3 bases, J lost 2 bases, and 12 bases lay in between.

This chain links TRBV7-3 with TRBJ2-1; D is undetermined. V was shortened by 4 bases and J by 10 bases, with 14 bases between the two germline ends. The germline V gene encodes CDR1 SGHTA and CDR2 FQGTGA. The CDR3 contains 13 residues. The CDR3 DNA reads TGTGCCAGCAGCTATACCCCTTCCAGGGAGCAGTTCTTC. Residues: CASSYTPSREQFF.

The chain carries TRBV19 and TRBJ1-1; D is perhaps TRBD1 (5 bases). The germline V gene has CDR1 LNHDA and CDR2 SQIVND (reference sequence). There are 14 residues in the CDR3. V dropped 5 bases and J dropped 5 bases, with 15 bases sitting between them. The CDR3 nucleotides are TGTGCCAGTAGTCGTCGGGGGTCAGGGACTGAAGCTTTCTTT. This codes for CASSRRGSGTEAFF.